The 24 T cell receptor beta chains below come from one sample, sequenced in a study of regulatory T cells in long-lasting Graves disease (dated by TCRdb to the early 2020s). The method behind the library was multiplex PCR. Sequencing was performed on an Illumina HiSeq 4000. TCR beta libraries were built with iRepertoire HTBI primers and Arm-PCR amplification of CDR3 regions. The public reads were quality trimmed at Q25 with fastp and then assembled into clones with MiXCR by TCRdb, keeping productive beta chains. Each record represents a unique CDR3 protein, reported with the most common genes and DNA among its rows. The sample table holds about 220,000 distinct CDR3 sequences, of which about 19% were seen once. The biggest ten clones account for 12% of the sample. The time point label, as the study defines it: newly diagnosed GD, antithyroid drugs for less than 3 months. RNA was extracted from PBMCs in TRIzol for both TCR sequencing and RNA sequencing.

The sample was also reused in another study, on T cells in Graves' hyperthyroidism and ophthalmopathy.

Sequencing used peripheral blood mononuclear cells (PBMCs), obtained at new diagnosis, from a patient treated with antithyroid drugs. All receptors derive from a woman younger than 45 with Graves disease. Donor details come from another sample of the same person, matched by shared clones.

There are many counts of this clonotype. At one of its ends the junction is not consistent with the germline gene, which may arise from a read error. The chain joins TRBV30 to TRBJ2-2; D uncertain. In germline, CDR1 is GTSNPN, CDR2 SVGIG (reference sequence). The CDR3 runs 13 residues. The DNA for the CDR3 is TGTGCCTGGAGTATTGTAGACACCGGAGAGCTGTTTTTT. Amino acid sequence: CAWSIVDTGELFF. Full variable domain (missing parts from reference TRBV30 and TRBJ2-2): SQTIHQWPATLVQPVGSPLSLECTVEGTSNPNLYWYRQAAGRGLQLLFYSVGIGQISSEVPQNLSASRPQDRQFILSSKKLLLSDSGFYLCAWSIVDTGELFFGEGSRLTVL.

Turning to this clonotype: This CDR3 is missing its conserved last phenylalanine or tryptophan, likely due to a read error. The limits of the CDR3 on the DNA are not certain, so only TCRdb's listed CDR3 is given. V is TRBV2 and J is TRBJ1-1; TRBD1 is the table's D call, not checked against the DNA. The CDR3 is made up of 14 amino acids, end residues included. CDR1 is SNHLY and CDR2 is FYNNEI in the germline V gene. The chain's CDR3 is CASRLKSDTTEGFV.

Details on this clonotype: It may be a read error: a sequence one base away is much more abundant. The V call is TRBV30, the J call TRBJ1-5; D might be TRBD1 (5 bases). V lost 5 bases and J 4 bases, leaving 12 bases between the germline ends. The CDR3 totals 13 residues. Germline CDR1 GTSNPN, CDR2 SVGIG (reference sequence). The DNA of the CDR3 is TGTGCCTGGCGGGGACCACCGAATCAGCCCCAGCATTTT. Its translation: CAWRGPPNQPQHF.

At least ten counts were recorded for this clonotype. The V and J genes are TRBV28 and TRBJ1-1; D might be TRBD1 (5 bases). Per the germline V gene, CDR1 is MDHEN and CDR2 is SYDVKM. The length of the CDR3 is 14 residues. Trimming stripped 7 bases from V and 0 bases from J, with 12 bases between. CDR3 sequence reads: CASTPGRLNTEAFF. The CDR3 bases are TGTGCCAGCACCCCGGGACGGTTGAACACTGAAGCTTTCTTT.

This clonotype was observed at least ten times. This chain links TRBV20-1 with TRBJ2-7, with D possibly matching TRBD1 (5 bases). The CDR3 is made up of 12 amino acids. With 4 bases removed from V and 2 bases from J, the gap between germline ends came to 9 bases. Germline V gene data show CDR1 as DFQATT and CDR2 as SNEGSKA (reference sequence). The CDR3 reads CSATDMAYEQYF. The DNA for the CDR3 is TGCAGTGCTACGGACATGGCCTACGAGCAGTACTTC.

The chain uses TRBV9 and TRBJ1-3; D is ambiguous. Germline CDR1 SGDLS, CDR2 YYNGEE. The CDR3 consists of 14 residues. Trimming removed 1 base at V and 4 bases at J, with 9 bases between. The CDR3 DNA reads as TGTGCCAGCAGCGTATCCGGGGAAGGAAACACCATATATTTT. This encodes CASSVSGEGNTIYF.

This clonotype was recorded once. The CDR3 coding sequence is TGTGCCGCCCAGACTAGCGGGAGGGCCAGCGCCGGGGAGCTGTTTTTT. Encoded protein: CAAQTSGRASAGELFF. The J gene is TRBJ2-2, the V gene TRBV2; 14 nucleotides align to TRBD2. With V trimmed by 11 bases and J by 6 bases, 11 bases remained unmatched. The germline V gene has CDR1 SNHLY and CDR2 FYNNEI. CDR3 length: 16 amino acids.

This clonotype was detected many times. The V call is TRBV5-1, the J call TRBJ2-7, with D possibly TRBD1 on 5 matching bases. Looked up from germline, CDR1 is SGHRS and CDR2 is YFSETQ. The ends were cut back, 3 bases at V and 7 bases at J, with 14 bases in the middle. This CDR3 is 13 amino acids long. The CDR3 spells CASSSTRVWEQYF. The DNA of the CDR3 is TGCGCCAGCAGCTCTACCAGGGTTTGGGAGCAGTACTTC. The full variable domain, in which reference TRBV5-1 and TRBJ2-7 provide the parts outside the CDR3, is KAGVTQTPRYLIKTRGQQVTLSCSPISGHRSVSWYQQTPGQGLQFLFEYFSETQRNKGNFPGRFSGRQFSNSRSEMNVSTLELGDSALYLCASSSTRVWEQYFGPGTRLTVT.

This clonotype was recorded many times. The chain joins TRBV24-1 to TRBJ1-2; D is possibly TRBD1 (5 bases). The CDR3 is 16 amino acids. Per the germline V gene, CDR1 is KGHDR and CDR2 is SFDVKD. Between the trimmed V and J ends, which lost 4 bases and 4 bases, there was a span of 18 bases. This chain's CDR3 is CATSERGRLRRYGYTF. DNA of the CDR3: TGTGCCACCAGTGAAAGGGGACGGCTGCGCCGCTATGGCTACACCTTC.

This clonotype was seen many times. The chain has TRBV27 and TRBJ2-5; D is possibly TRBD1 (6 bases). V was clipped by 8 bases and J by 3 bases, with 16 bases between them. Germline V gene sequence: CDR1 MNHEY, CDR2 SMNVEV (reference sequence). The CDR3 runs 14 residues. Here the CDR3 DNA reads TGTGCCAGCCGCAAAGGACAGTACAAAGAGACCCAGTACTTC. Its translation is CASRKGQYKETQYF.

In its sample, this clonotype was seen many times. V gene TRBV12-3 or TRBV12-4 combines with J gene TRBJ2-3; TRBD2 matches at 10 bases. The CDR3 sequence is 14 residues long. V shed 7 bases and J 4 bases; nucleotides not matched to a gene: 5. CDR3 DNA: TGTGCCAGCATCCCGGGACTAGCGTCAGATACGCAGTATTTT. Amino acids: CASIPGLASDTQYF.

This clonotype appeared many times. The rearrangement uses TRBV28 and TRBJ2-1; 11 bases are shared with TRBD2. The CDR3 has 14 residues. V lost 3 bases and J lost 13; bases outside the gene matches: 8. Germline V CDR1 and CDR2: MDHEN, SYDVKM. CDR3 sequence: CASSFLTSGSDQFF. The CDR3 DNA reads as TGTGCCAGCAGTTTCCTTACTAGCGGGAGTGATCAGTTCTTC.

This clonotype was seen at least ten times. The chain is built from TRBV7-9 and TRBJ1-2, with D perhaps matching TRBD1 (5 bases). V gave up 3 bases and J gave up 8 bases, with 22 bases separating them. Germline V gene data show CDR1 as SEHNR and CDR2 as FQNEAQ (reference sequence). The CDR3 runs 16 residues. CDR3 residues: CASSFSGSRESGGYTF. DNA for the CDR3: TGTGCCAGCAGCTTCTCCGGGAGTCGTGAGTCAGGGGGCTACACCTTC.

This clonotype was recorded many times. The J gene is TRBJ1-6, the V gene TRBV5-5; possibly TRBD1 for D (5 bases). The V gene lost 1 base and the J gene lost 6 bases, with 11 bases spanning the gap. CDR1 is SGHKS, CDR2 YYEKEE, per germline (reference sequence). This CDR3 spans 15 amino acids. The chain's CDR3 is CASSLRGELNSPLHF. CDR3 sequence (DNA): TGTGCCAGCAGCTTGAGGGGAGAGCTTAATTCACCCCTCCACTTT.

This clonotype was counted many times. The rearrangement links TRBV6-2 or TRBV6-3 to TRBJ1-3; D is ambiguous. Germline CDR1 is MNHEY and CDR2 is SVGEGT. V lost 2 bases and J 0 bases, leaving 14 bases between the germline ends. The CDR3 extends over 17 amino acids. The CDR3, as DNA: TGTGCCAGCAGTTACGCCGATGGGGAGAACTCTGGAAACACCATATATTTT. This codes for CASSYADGENSGNTIYF.

This clonotype came up many times. The V and J genes are TRBV11-3 and TRBJ2-2; possible D gene TRBD2, 5 bases. CDR3 length: 18 residues. V was shortened by 8 bases and J by 2 bases, with 24 bases between the two germline ends. Germline CDR1 and CDR2: SGHNT and YENEEA. The CDR3 DNA is TGTGCCAGCGAATTGGGCGTTTTTGGAGCGGTAAACACCGGGGAGCTGTTTTTT. Residues: CASELGVFGAVNTGELFF. The variable domain in full, with the rest retrieved from reference TRBV11-3 and TRBJ2-2, is EAGVVQSPRYKIIEKKQPVAFWCNPISGHNTLYWYLQNLGQGPELLIRYENEEAVDDSQLPKDRFSAERLKGVDSTLKIQPAELGDSAVYLCASELGVFGAVNTGELFFGEGSRLTVL.

The sample holds many counts of this clonotype. The J gene is TRBJ1-2, the V gene TRBV12-3 or TRBV12-4; no clear D. The CDR3 totals 13 residues. Between the trimmed V and J ends, which lost 6 bases and 2 bases, there was a span of 10 bases. The CDR3 DNA is TGTGCCAGCAGGGCCGACCGGAACTATGGCTACACCTTC. Translation gives CASRADRNYGYTF.

The table lists this clonotype with many counts. This chain links TRBV6-2 or TRBV6-3 with TRBJ2-5; 8 bases agree with TRBD1. The CDR3 totals 17 residues. V gave up 5 bases and J gave up 3 bases; unmatched junction bases: 14. Looked up from germline, CDR1 is MNHEY and CDR2 is SVGEGT. CDR3 in DNA: TGTGCCAGCAGTGAAGGGGCAGGGGGCCCCAATAAAGAGACCCAGTACTTC. Translating gives CASSEGAGGPNKETQYF.

This clonotype has at least ten counts. One end of the junction does not line up with germline, which may come from a read error. The V gene is TRBV6-1, the J gene TRBJ1-1; D perhaps matches TRBD1 (6 bases). The CDR3 is 16 residues long. The germline CDR1 and CDR2 sequences are MNHNS and SASEGT. In nucleotides, the CDR3 is TGTGCCAGCAGTGAATGGGGGAGGACCAGGGACACTAAAGCTTTCTTT. Protein product: CASSEWGRTRDTKAFF.

Only one count was recorded for this clonotype. This likely came from a read error, as a far larger clone is one base away. The gene calls are TRBV14 and TRBJ1-1; D uncertain. The CDR3 is 13 residues long. V was cut by 3 bases and J by 5 bases, with 10 bases left in between. Germline CDR1 SGHDN, CDR2 FVKESK. The CDR3 DNA is TGTGCCAGCAGCCAGACCGATTCTACTGAAGCTTTCTTT. Translated: CASSQTDSTEAFF.

A note on this clonotype: Given a far larger clone just one base away, this is likely a sequencing read error. This rearrangement joins TRBV11-3 to TRBJ2-5, with D possibly TRBD2 on 7 matching bases. The J call may be faulty, since TRBJ2-1 better matches the DNA end. Germline V gives CDR1 SGHNT, CDR2 YENEEA. The CDR3 spans 14 residues. The CDR3 DNA is TGTGTCAGCAGCGGTCTGAGGGGGGAGGGTGAGCAGTTCTTC. Protein product: CVSSGLRGEGEQFF.

Concerning this clonotype itself: A far larger clone differs by one base, so this is likely a read error. The rearrangement links TRBV11-3 to TRBJ2-5; D possibly corresponds to TRBD2 (7 bases). The J call is doubtful: the DNA matches TRBJ2-1 better. CDR1 is SGHNT and CDR2 is YENEEA in the germline V gene. The CDR3 sequence is 16 residues long. CDR3 sequence (DNA): TGTGCCGGCAGCGGAGGGACTACATCCCCAACAGGGGAGCAGTTCTTC. This gives the protein CAGSGGTTSPTGEQFF.

This clonotype was counted many times. V gene TRBV20-1 combines with J gene TRBJ2-2, with D tentatively TRBD1 (6 bases). The CDR3 has 15 amino acids. The V gene lost 2 bases and the J gene lost 3 bases, with 13 bases spanning the gap. Germline V gene sequence: CDR1 DFQATT, CDR2 SNEGSKA (reference sequence). CDR3 bases: TGCAGTGCTAGATTGGGGGCGTGGGACACCGGGGAGCTGTTTTTT. It yields the protein CSARLGAWDTGELFF.

This clonotype was detected only a few times. The genes are TRBV7-2 and TRBJ1-5, with D maybe TRBD1 (5 bases). Germline V gives CDR1 SGHTA, CDR2 FQGNSA. The V gene lost 5 bases and the J gene lost 0 bases, with 14 bases spanning the gap. The CDR3 runs to 16 residues. The CDR3 nucleotides are TGTGCCAGCAGCCCCGGGATAGGGGTTAGCAATCAGCCCCAGCATTTT. Amino acid sequence: CASSPGIGVSNQPQHF.